A selection of T cell receptor beta chains follows, all from one sample in a study of shared clonotypes between healthy human individuals. TCRdb keeps only in-frame clones here, not all; method: immunoSEQ multiplex PCR. The repertoire holds about 470,000 clones, with 70% to 80% as singletons. The specimen was PBMCs. These receptors were taken from a woman in her thirties or forties in good health. Some clones in this sample may be carry-over from other donors' samples. The CDR3 runs from the conserved cysteine through the conserved F or W.

16	TRBJ1-2	TRBV4-1	CASSQTGTGVNYGYTF
14	TRBJ2-7	TRBV30	CAWSPSIRGSEQYF
15	TRBJ2-7	TRBV9	CASSVGGQNLYEQYF
15	TRBJ2-7	TRBV19	CASSIRTSGTYEQYF
15	TRBJ2-7	TRBV7-2	CASSPGQGSSYEQYF
15	TRBJ1-4	TRBV21-1	CASSKGVGVWEKLFF
13	TRBJ1-3	TRBV10-3	CAITQGAGNTIYF
12	TRBJ1-1	TRBV30	CAWRRGTVNAFF
15	TRBJ1-1	TRBV15	CATSGQQGQNTEAFF
16	TRBJ2-1	TRBV2	CASSERSSGTYNEQFF
15	TRBJ2-3	TRBV6-1	CASSEGMERSATQYF
15	TRBJ1-4	TRBV4-2	CASSQDLLTSEKLFF
15	TRBJ2-7	TRBV7-2	CASSFLRTGNYEQYF
18	TRBJ2-1	TRBV10-3	CAIRSTGLAGTTYNEQFF
12	TRBJ1-1	TRBV7-9	CASSLVNTEAFF
13	TRBJ2-3	TRBV4-3	CASSRTSGDTQYF
15	TRBJ2-5	TRBV6-5	CALPPRGGVGETQYF
12	TRBJ2-3	TRBV23-1	CASKVGKDTQYF
14	TRBJ1-3	TRBV5-5	CASSRTGVGNTIYF
14	TRBJ1-2	TRBV9	CASSVGGGVYGYTF
11	TRBJ2-1	TRBV20-1	CSARGSNEQFF
15	TRBJ2-5	TRBV15	CATSTWGAGGETQYF
15	TRBJ1-5	TRBV7-2	CASSLGGDRGQPQHF
13	TRBJ2-7	TRBV29-1	CSVEGLHSYEQYF
14	TRBJ1-2	TRBV27	CASSFSQGSSGYTF
16	TRBJ2-3	TRBV10-3	CAISGTSGRGAGTQYF
15	TRBJ1-1	TRBV5-1	CASSVIQGQNTEAFF
15	TRBJ2-5	TRBV27	CASRHTTGDQETQYF
15	TRBJ2-1	TRBV11-3	CASSYRSGTNNEQFF
14	TRBJ2-7	TRBV5-4	CASSPRGRQGEQYF
17	TRBJ2-5	TRBV28	CASSLPLAGGRGETQYF
13	TRBJ2-3	TRBV18	CASQGSGTDTQYF
13	TRBJ1-1	TRBV18	CASSGSQDNEAFF
13	TRBJ1-5	TRBV4-1	CASSQGLDQPQHF
17	TRBJ2-7	TRBV25-1	CASSASGRGLAGYEQYF
15	TRBJ2-1	TRBV6-5	CASNRGSHSYNEQFF
13	TRBJ1-1	TRBV2	CASTLDTNAEAFF
22	TRBJ1-2	TRBV21-1	CASSSPMRGPALGFVSLYGYTF